The entry below describes one TCR beta chain. What it recognizes is unknown. This specimen belongs to a study of cytomegalovirus exposure and HLA in healthy donors. Study-level results: Within an earlier analysis, most TCR beta V segments proved productive either about 90% or about 30% of the time. What a later analysis showed was that several of the most significant clusters appeared linked to common viral pathogens. An analysis was carried out at a later point. It showed that HLA-associated TCR beta chains were more clonally expanded than equally common non-associated chains. Later work associated roughly 15,000 TCR beta sequences with HLA alleles at 0.05 false discovery rate.

The CDR3 is 16 amino acids. Per the germline V gene, CDR1 is MNHEY and CDR2 is SMNVEV (reference sequence). V gave up 3 bases and J gave up 2 bases; unmatched junction bases: 8. PCR was performed using 60 Vbeta and 13 Jbeta primers. Profiled with immunoSEQ multiplex PCR; TCRdb holds only in-frame clones, not every one. In the table there are around 140,000 clones, 75% to 90% of which are singletons. Material for sequencing was PBMCs. The V and J genes are TRBV27 and TRBJ2-3, with TRBD1 matching 7 bases. The source of this sequence is a man aged 35 to 55 in good health and CMV-seronegative. The DNA for the CDR3 is TGTGCCAGCAGTTTTCAGGGAAGGGGGCCCACAGATACGCAGTATTTT. It codes for CASSFQGRGPTDTQYF.